This T cell receptor beta chain was identified in a study of patients and donors after allogeneic stem cell transplantation (dated by TCRdb to about 2020). CDR1 and CDR2, per the germline V gene (reference sequence), are LGHDT and YNNKEL. The CDR3 sequence holds 15 residues, the cysteine and phenylalanine included. The CDR3 DNA has 45 bases and is translated from base 1. The germline V and J ends show losses of 3 bases and 5 bases respectively, and no gene match explains 4 bases of the junction. Receptor libraries were prepared by RT-PCR. Reads for this sample came from a NextSeq 550. TCRdb reanalyzed the raw reads on its own, using fastp at Q25 for trimming and MiXCR for clone calling, and kept in-frame beta chains. Records with the same CDR3 protein are collapsed into one entry carrying the most frequent genes and DNA. The sample table contains about 960,000 distinct CDR3 sequences; only one count was recorded for approximately 18% of them. The ten largest clones add up to 5% to 6.5% of the sample.

A few counts support this clonotype. Its antigen is unknown. No much larger clone is present one base from it, and per-base qualities are unavailable. The chain is encoded by TRBV3-1 joined to TRBJ2-7, with 13 junctional bases fitting TRBD2. The TCR comes from a human donor who was either an allogeneic HSCT recipient or a stem cell or donor lymphocyte infusion donor (not recorded which). It is not recorded whose cells these are; they may come from a transplant donor. The material sequenced was blood, either unsorted or a sorted T cell fraction (not recorded which). The CDR3: CASSHRTSGGNEQYF. The sequenced DNA: TGTGCCAGCAGCCACAGGACTAGCGGGGGAAACGAGCAGTACTTC.